A single sample gave rise to the 14 T cell receptor beta chains below, sequenced in a study of Ad26.COV2.S vaccination and SARS-CoV-2 variants. Repertoires were generated with immunoSEQ multiplex PCR, while TCRdb's copy carries only in-frame clones and drops some. The table has 150,000 to 200,000 clones, around 85% seen once. The sequences come from peripheral blood, collected after recovery from COVID-19. The receptor set was obtained from a human donor who had recovered from COVID-19.

V and J are TRBV7-6 and TRBJ1-2; 8 bases fit TRBD1. Germline V gene data show CDR1 as SGHVS and CDR2 as FNYEAQ. The CDR3 extends over 14 amino acids. J gave up 8 bases and V 5 bases, and 10 bases lay outside the gene matches. CDR3 nucleotide sequence: TGTGCCAGCAGCCGAGAAGGGACAGGATACGGCTACACCTTC. Encoded protein: CASSREGTGYGYTF.

This clone came up once. The V and J genes are TRBV2 and TRBJ1-2; TRBD1 might be the D (6 bases). The V end lost 4 bases, the J end lost 7 bases, and 13 bases lay between the germline ends. Germline V gene lookup returns CDR1 SNHLY and CDR2 FYNNEI. This CDR3 is built from 13 residues. The CDR3 here is CASSGDGGGGYTF. The DNA of the CDR3 is TGTGCCAGCAGTGGGGACGGGGGCGGTGGCTACACCTTC.

The V gene is TRBV10-3, the J gene TRBJ2-2; 7 nucleotides align to TRBD2. The CDR3 totals 14 residues. The J segment lost 5 bases and the V segment lost 10 bases, leaving 10 bases of the junction unmatched. Germline lookup yields CDR1 ENHRY and CDR2 SYGVKD. CDR3 in DNA: TGTGCCACCCGGGCGGGAGAGGTGACCGGGGAGCTGTTTTTT. Translated: CATRAGEVTGELFF.

In this sample, this clone turned up once. CDR3 loop: CASSLSTPANYGYTF. The CDR3 nucleotides are TGCGCCAGCAGCTTGTCGACGCCTGCTAACTATGGCTACACCTTC. The chain has TRBV5-1 and TRBJ1-2; no firm D call. The CDR3 runs to 15 residues. Trimming left V 1 base short and J 0 bases short, with 10 bases between. The germline CDR1 and CDR2 sequences are SGHRS and YFSETQ. Full variable domain (missing parts from reference TRBV5-1 and TRBJ1-2): KAGVTQTPRYLIKTRGQQVTLSCSPISGHRSVSWYQQTPGQGLQFLFEYFSETQRNKGNFPGRFSGRQFSNSRSEMNVSTLELGDSALYLCASSLSTPANYGYTFGSGTRLTVV.

The CDR3 nucleotides are TGTGCCAGCTCACCACAGGGGGCGGCAGGGGCCAACGTCCTGACTTTC. This encodes CASSPQGAAGANVLTF. J is TRBJ2-6 and V is TRBV18; 7 nucleotides line up with TRBD1. Trimming removed 1 base from V and 4 bases from J; junction bases left unmatched: 4. Looked up from germline, CDR1 is KGHSH and CDR2 is LQKENI. The CDR3 spans 16 residues. Supplemented by reference TRBV18 and TRBJ2-6, the full variable domain reads NAGVMQNPRHLVRRRGQEARLRCSPMKGHSHVYWYRQLPEEGLKFMVYLQKENIIDESGMPKERFSAEFPKEGPSILRIQQVVRGDSAAYFCASSPQGAAGANVLTFGAGSRLTVL.

This chain connects TRBV6-6 to TRBJ2-5; possibly TRBD2 for D (6 bases). The V end was cut by 7 bases, the J end by 5 bases, with 14 bases between. CDR1 is MNHNY, CDR2 SVGAGI, per germline (reference sequence). The CDR3 loop spans 13 amino acids. CDR3: CASTREAGETQYF. The DNA of the CDR3 is TGTGCCAGCACCAGAGAGGCGGGGGAGACCCAGTACTTC.

The chain couples TRBV4-1 to TRBJ1-4, with a weak D call TRBD1 (5 bases). This CDR3 is 11 amino acids long. Trimming took off 4 bases at V and 11 bases at J, with 8 bases between the two ends. The V gene's germline CDR1 is MGHRA and CDR2 YSYEKL. The CDR3 protein is CASSPGGKLFF. DNA for the CDR3: TGCGCCAGCAGCCCCGGGGGGAAACTGTTTTTT.

The chain has TRBV2 and TRBJ2-3; D is unresolved. The CDR3 is 15 amino acids. Germline V gene lookup returns CDR1 SNHLY and CDR2 FYNNEI. Trimming pared 6 bases from V and 0 bases from J, leaving 13 bases between. The CDR3 DNA follows: TGTGCCAGCAGCCGACCATCCCCTAGCACAGATACGCAGTATTTT. It yields the protein CASSRPSPSTDTQYF.

The chain recombines TRBV29-1 with TRBJ1-2; perhaps TRBD1 as D (5 bases). Per germline, CDR1 SQVTM and CDR2 ANQGSEA. The CDR3 sequence is 12 residues long. Trimming cost V 5 bases and J 4 bases, with 11 bases left between them. The CDR3 protein is CSVLQGFYGYTF. The DNA for the CDR3 is TGCAGCGTTCTGCAGGGATTCTATGGCTACACCTTC.

V and J are TRBV5-6 and TRBJ1-2, with D unclear. The germline gives CDR1 SGHDT, CDR2 YYEEEE. Trimming shortened V by 1 base and J by 7 bases, and 8 bases separated the two germline ends. The CDR3 has 12 amino acids. CDR3 nucleotide sequence: TGTGCCAGCAGCTTGTTGGACTCTGGCTACACCTTC. This codes for CASSLLDSGYTF.

J is TRBJ2-7 and V is TRBV7-3; D is unresolved. Germline CDR1 is SGHTA and CDR2 is FQGTGA. The CDR3 sequence is 14 residues long. The V end was cut by 0 bases, the J end by 3 bases, with 9 bases between. The CDR3 reads CASSLTRNSYEQYF. The CDR3 bases are TGTGCCAGCAGCTTAACGCGGAACAGCTACGAGCAGTACTTC.

The V and J genes are TRBV25-1 and TRBJ1-6; possibly TRBD1 for D (5 bases). Germline V lookup: CDR1 MGHDK, CDR2 SYGVNS. This CDR3 is built from 12 residues. Trimming stripped 6 bases from V and 7 bases from J, with 7 bases between. CDR3 bases: TGTGCCAGCAGGGAGGGGAATTCACCCCTCCACTTT. Translation gives CASREGNSPLHF.

V gene TRBV6-5 combines with J gene TRBJ2-1; 8 bases are a match to TRBD2. From germline, CDR1 is MNHEY and CDR2 SVGAGI. V was pared by 2 bases and J by 10 bases, with 1 base of the junction left unmatched. This CDR3 has 12 residues. The CDR3 is CASSYAGGEQFF. The CDR3 region has the DNA TGTGCCAGCAGTTACGCGGGAGGAGAGCAGTTCTTC.

Comment on this clone: The junction does not match germline at one end; this may be a read error. The chain recombines TRBV11-1 with TRBJ2-1; a possible D gene is TRBD2 (6 bases). The CDR3 loop spans 13 amino acids. Germline CDR1 reads SGHAT; CDR2 reads FQDESV (reference sequence). The CDR3 nucleotides are TGTGCCAGCAGCCTAGCGTCCTACAATGAGCAGTTCTTC. Encoded protein: CASSLASYNEQFF.